A single sample is the source of the 25 T cell receptor beta chains below, sequenced in a study of blood T cells in healthy people across ages. With a J-beta primer mix and a sample-barcoded 5' primer, a second PCR ran roughly 6 to 11 cycles. One entry per CDR3 protein, called by TCRdb with MiXCR from the 5' RACE reads. The table includes about 650,000 distinct CDR3 sequences, about 51% detected once. The specimen was blood. The receptors shown here come from a woman older than 75 in good health.

This clonotype was seen many times. The V gene is TRBV24-1, the J gene TRBJ2-3; the match to TRBD1 covers 8 bases. Losses at the gene ends were 3 bases for V and 2 bases for J; bases not matched to a gene: 6. The CDR3 spans 16 residues. Per germline, CDR1 KGHDR and CDR2 SFDVKD. CDR3 loop: CATSDPGTGPTDTQYF. In DNA form, the CDR3 reads TGTGCCACCAGTGATCCCGGGACAGGCCCCACAGATACGCAGTATTTT.

The sample holds a few counts of this clonotype. As DNA, the CDR3 is TGTGCCAGCAGCCAAGATCCCGGACAGGGCGGTTCACCCCTCCACTTT. This gives the protein CASSQDPGQGGSPLHF. This chain uses TRBV3-1 with TRBJ1-6; 8 nucleotides match TRBD1. CDR3 length: 16 residues. With V trimmed by 0 bases and J by 9 bases, 7 bases remained unmatched. The germline CDR1 and CDR2 sequences are LGHDT and YNNKEL (reference sequence).

The chain employs TRBV3-1 and TRBJ2-7; a weak D match, TRBD2 (6 bases). Germline V lookup: CDR1 LGHDT, CDR2 YNNKEL (reference sequence). The CDR3 is made up of 15 amino acids. V was pared by 5 bases and J by 2 bases, with 16 bases between. CDR3 sequence: CASSGPGLGPYEQYF. In nucleotides, the CDR3 is TGTGCCAGCAGCGGACCGGGACTGGGACCCTACGAGCAGTACTTC.

Worth noting for this clonotype: Given a much more abundant clone one base away, this may be a read error. CDR3 residues: CASTMWGGNYGYTF. CDR3 nucleotides: TGTGCCAGCACCATGTGGGGGGGGAACTATGGCTACACCTTC. This chain links TRBV12-3 or TRBV12-4 with TRBJ1-2, with D possibly being TRBD1 (5 bases). The V end lost 7 bases, the J end lost 2 bases, and 14 bases lay between the germline ends. This CDR3 has 14 residues.

A word on this clonotype: A single base separates this from a much larger clone, so it may be a read error. The V call is TRBV5-6, the J call TRBJ2-1, with 11 bases identical to TRBD2. J was trimmed by 7 bases and V by 6 bases; bases with no gene match: 6. Germline CDR1 reads SGHDT; CDR2 reads YYEEEE. The CDR3 is 14 residues long. CDR3: CASNLSGRANEQFF. CDR3 DNA: TGTGCCAGCAACCTTAGCGGGAGGGCAAATGAGCAGTTCTTC.

Regarding this clonotype: This may be a read error: a much more frequent sequence differs by one nucleotide. The J gene is TRBJ1-6, the V gene TRBV5-1; no firm D call. This CDR3 is 14 amino acids long. V shed 4 bases and J shed 6 bases, with 11 bases lying between them. The germline V gene has CDR1 SGHRS and CDR2 YFSETQ. The CDR3 loop is CASSVEGFNSPLHF. DNA for the CDR3: TGCGCCAGCAGCGTGGAAGGGTTTAATTCACCCCTCCACTTT.

The sample holds many counts of this clonotype. The V and J genes are TRBV7-7 and TRBJ2-5; D may be TRBD2 (6 bases). This CDR3 has 14 residues. Germline V gene data show CDR1 as SSHAT and CDR2 as FNYEAQ (reference sequence). Trimming removed 5 bases at V and 5 bases at J, with 15 bases between. The CDR3 coding sequence is TGTGCCAGCAGCCCCCAACTAGCTTATGAGACCCAGTACTTC. This encodes CASSPQLAYETQYF.

The sample holds many counts of this clonotype. The chain is built from TRBV3-1 and TRBJ2-4; no firm D call. CDR1 and CDR2 from the germline V gene are LGHDT and YNNKEL (reference sequence). The V gene lost 2 bases and the J gene lost 0 bases, with 5 bases spanning the gap. This CDR3 comprises 14 residues. The CDR3 protein is CASSQLGAKNIQYF. DNA of the CDR3: TGTGCCAGCAGCCAACTGGGAGCCAAAAACATTCAGTACTTC.

This chain uses TRBV20-1 with TRBJ1-2, with D possibly matching TRBD1 (5 bases). This CDR3 is built from 15 residues. Trimming left V 1 base short and J 6 bases short, with 18 bases between. Germline-derived CDR1 and CDR2 are DFQATT and SNEGSKA (reference sequence). CDR3 DNA sequence: TGCAGTGCTAGAGCCCTAACGGGGTGGGGGGATGGCTACACCTTC. This translates into CSARALTGWGDGYTF.

Only a few counts were recorded for this clonotype. J is TRBJ2-7 and V is TRBV25-1; D remains ambiguous. This CDR3 has 14 residues. Per germline, CDR1 MGHDK and CDR2 SYGVNS. V was pared by 8 bases and J by 0 bases, with 14 bases between. CDR3 DNA: TGTGCCAGCTTATGGAGAGCCTTCTCCTACGAGCAGTACTTC. It encodes CASLWRAFSYEQYF.

V gene TRBV6-6 combines with J gene TRBJ2-4; a possible D gene is TRBD2 (6 bases). TRBJ2-7 explains the end of the DNA better; the J call may be wrong. The CDR3 has 14 residues. Germline V lookup: CDR1 MNHNY, CDR2 SVGAGI (reference sequence). CDR3 residues: CASSYVRGGHEQYF. CDR3 nucleotide sequence: TGTGCCAGCAGTTACGTCCGGGGAGGTCACGAGCAGTACTTC.

The CDR3: CASSPRDRRSSTDTQYF. CDR3 nucleotide sequence: TGTGCCAGCAGCCCCCGGGACAGGCGATCTAGCACAGATACGCAGTATTTT. The rearrangement joins TRBV12-3 or TRBV12-4 to TRBJ2-3; 8 bases match TRBD1. The CDR3 spans 17 residues. The V and J ends lost 6 bases and 0 bases, in that order; junction bases with no gene match: 11.

This clonotype was observed a handful of times. The chain links TRBV7-2 to TRBJ1-1; no clear D gene. The germline gives CDR1 SGHTA, CDR2 FQGNSA. V dropped 5 bases and J dropped 8 bases, with 9 bases sitting between them. CDR3 size: 11 residues. The CDR3 protein is CASSPLKEAFF. The CDR3 DNA sequence: TGTGCCAGCAGCCCTTTGAAAGAAGCTTTCTTT.

The CDR3 DNA follows: TGTGCCAGCAGCTTGGCCCAGGGGGTGTTATCCTACGAGCAGTACTTC. It yields the protein CASSLAQGVLSYEQYF. The rearrangement uses TRBV5-5 and TRBJ2-7, with TRBD1 matching over 7 bases. Germline assignment: CDR1 SGHKS and CDR2 YYEKEE (reference sequence). The CDR3 is made up of 16 amino acids. Trimming cost V 0 bases and J 1 base; bases outside gene matches: 7.

In its sample, this clonotype was seen a few times. This chain connects TRBV24-1 to TRBJ2-1, with D tentatively TRBD1 (5 bases). V was clipped by 2 bases and J by 7 bases, with 8 bases between them. The CDR3 has 13 amino acids. The germline V gene encodes CDR1 KGHDR and CDR2 SFDVKD. CDR3 in DNA: TGTGCCACCAGTGATTCGGACAATAATGAGCAGTTCTTC. Encoded protein: CATSDSDNNEQFF.

This clonotype was picked up a small number of times. The CDR3 coding sequence is TGTGCCACCAGCCCAGATAGGGAGGCGGATACGCAGTATTTT. It specifies CATSPDREADTQYF. The V call is TRBV15, the J call TRBJ2-3; possibly TRBD2 for D (6 bases). This CDR3 contains 14 residues. Per the germline V gene, CDR1 is LNHNV and CDR2 is YYDKDF (reference sequence). V was clipped by 5 bases and J by 6 bases, with 15 bases between them.

DNA of the CDR3: TGTGCCAGCAGTTTGGGTGCGGGGGTCCAAGAGACCCAGTACTTC. Protein sequence: CASSLGAGVQETQYF. The rearrangement joins TRBV12-3 or TRBV12-4 to TRBJ2-5; TRBD2 matches 7 bases. The CDR3 is 15 residues long. J gave up 1 base and V 3 bases, and 5 bases lay outside the gene matches.

There are a few counts of this clonotype. The V and J genes are TRBV9 and TRBJ2-2; TRBD2 matches at 10 bases. The CDR3 covers 17 residues. Germline loops: CDR1 SGDLS, CDR2 YYNGEE. The V gene end was trimmed by 1 base and the J gene end by 2 bases; junction bases not matched to a gene: 5. CDR3 amino acids: CASSVSLAGVNTGELFF. In DNA, the CDR3 is TGTGCCAGCAGCGTATCTCTAGCGGGAGTTAACACCGGGGAGCTGTTTTTT.

The V call is TRBV5-1, the J call TRBJ2-1; 11 bases map to TRBD2. The CDR3 contains 16 residues. V lost 8 bases to trimming and J lost 0 bases; unmatched junction nucleotides: 7. Germline-derived CDR1 and CDR2 are SGHRS and YFSETQ. Written as DNA, the CDR3 is TGCGCCAGTACCCGACTAGCGGGGAGCTCCTACAATGAGCAGTTCTTC. Translating gives CASTRLAGSSYNEQFF.

This clonotype was seen more than once but under ten times. This rearrangement joins TRBV2 to TRBJ1-1; perhaps TRBD1 as D (5 bases). CDR1 and CDR2 (germline): SNHLY, FYNNEI. Trimming left V 8 bases short and J 6 bases short, with 19 bases between. The CDR3 length is 14 residues. CDR3 amino acids: CASARGGPTAEAFF. CDR3 coding DNA: TGTGCCAGCGCAAGGGGAGGCCCGACCGCTGAAGCTTTCTTT.

The chain couples TRBV27 to TRBJ2-3; 7 nucleotides line up with TRBD2. This CDR3 is built from 15 residues. The ends lost 8 bases at V and 2 bases at J; junction bases unmatched: 10. Germline V CDR1 and CDR2: MNHEY, SMNVEV (reference sequence). The CDR3 region has the DNA TGTGCCAGCGGGGGGGAGAACCGGGTCACAGATACGCAGTATTTT. This translates into CASGGENRVTDTQYF.

The V call is TRBV2, the J call TRBJ1-5, with a possible D match to TRBD1 (5 bases). This CDR3 comprises 15 residues. Germline loops: CDR1 SNHLY, CDR2 FYNNEI. The V gene lost 4 bases and the J gene lost 6 bases, with 16 bases spanning the gap. CDR3: CASSGSLPGSQPQHF. In nucleotides, the CDR3 is TGTGCCAGCAGTGGCAGCTTGCCAGGGAGTCAGCCCCAGCATTTT. The full variable domain, completed using reference TRBV2 and TRBJ1-5, is EPEVTQTPSHQVTQMGQEVILRCVPISNHLYFYWYRQILGQKVEFLVSFYNNEISEKSEIFDDQFSVERPDGSNFTLKIRSTKLEDSAMYFCASSGSLPGSQPQHFGDGTRLSIL.

Concerning this clonotype itself: This could be a read error, since a much larger clone is one nucleotide away. V gene TRBV12-3 or TRBV12-4 combines with J gene TRBJ2-3; no firm D call. This CDR3 is built from 12 residues. The V end lost 6 bases, the J end lost 6 bases, and 10 bases lay between the germline ends. The DNA of the CDR3 is TGTGCCAGCAGATTCAATTGGGATACGCAGTATTTT. Translated: CASRFNWDTQYF.

About this clonotype itself: This could be a read error, since a much larger clone is one nucleotide away. This chain links TRBV20-1 with TRBJ2-3, with TRBD2 identical over 7 bases. The V gene's germline CDR1 is DFQATT and CDR2 SNEGSKA (reference sequence). The CDR3 is 17 residues long. V was clipped by 4 bases and J by 5 bases; unmatched bases: 18. The CDR3 reads CSATTLLAVFPRDTQYF. In DNA form, the CDR3 reads TGCAGTGCTACTACCCTTCTAGCGGTCTTCCCACGAGATACGCAGTATTTT.

The chain recombines TRBV15 with TRBJ2-1, with 12 bases that match TRBD2. J lost 9 bases, V lost 1 base, and 13 bases had no gene match. CDR3 length: 18 amino acids. The germline CDR1 and CDR2 sequences are LNHNV and YYDKDF (reference sequence). CDR3 sequence (DNA): TGTGCCACCAGCAGAGTTTGGTCTCGACTAGCGGGAGCGACTGAGCAGTTCTTC. Translating it yields CATSRVWSRLAGATEQFF.